This TCR beta chain was found in a study of blood T cell repertoires in COVID-19 (TCRdb year 2020). The study in broad terms: Samples from collaborators originated in the United States, Italy and Spain and spanned both the acute and convalescent phases of COVID-19. Where available, HLA class I and class II types were taken from metadata supplied by the sample provider and were not determined by assay-based typing. The prospective study material was composed of cDNA or gDNA derived from T cells, B-cell-depleted T cells, or PBMCs. The samples were drawn from two sources: the first 160 participants of the ongoing ImmuneRACE study, and 1,200 or so subjects contributed by 6 global collaborators. A freely available public database, intended as a resource for researchers studying the immune response to SARS-CoV-2, is where the repertoires were released. Subjects who had been exposed to COVID-19, were actively infected with it, or had recovered from it provided the deeply sampled blood TCRbeta repertoires that made up the dataset. Nearly every sample came with metadata listing a de-identified subject ID, COVID-19 status, age in years and sex. Broad study findings and their caveats: The amount of clinical and demographic metadata varied by source and participant and was provided uncurated.

A second Seattle source provided samples from volunteer blood donors who had recovered from COVID-19. Collaborating institutions collected whole blood in K2EDTA tubes following their own protocols. For TCRbeta analysis, collaborators shipped samples in one of three forms: frozen whole blood, isolated PBMCs, or DNA extracted from either of those sample types. V and J are truncated by 3 bases and 7 bases respectively, leaving an intervening sequence of 16 bases. CDR1 and CDR2 are read off the germline V gene as SQVTM and ANQGSEA. The CDR3 runs 14 amino acids, cysteine and phenylalanine included. The read is trimmed to its CDR3 DNA, 42 bases read in frame from base 1. The immunoSEQ Assay, a bias-controlled multiplex PCR, was used to amplify TCRbeta CDR3 regions from genomic DNA. The published analysis was carried out like this. The number of nucleated cells in each sample was estimated by amplification of reference gene primers within the assay. To quantify the absolute abundance of each unique TCRbeta CDR3 rearrangement, sequence reads were collapsed and filtered. For each sample, productive Simpson clonality was calculated by taking the square root of Simpson's diversity index across productive rearrangements. The clones in this table, taken by TCRdb from immuneACCESS, are in-frame only. Not every clone is retained; where verified, under half of the shortfall comes from an unresolved V gene, and the cause of the rest is unknown. That table furnishes V, J and clone size, whereas the DNA furnished D and trimming. In this sample the table shows under 250,000 clones, 85% of which occur a single time. Of the sample, roughly 2.6% is held by the ten largest clones.

For this clone: No cognate antigen has been identified for it. It has no much larger one-base neighbor in the sample; base qualities were not kept.

Sample: peripheral blood. Rearrangement joined TRBV29-1 to TRBJ2-1; TRBD2 is a possible D gene, resting on 5 matching bases. The clonotype originates from a man between 50 and 59 years old who had recovered from COVID-19. The DNA sequence reads TGCAGCGTTGACGGGGAGTTTGGCGGGAATGAGCAGTTCTTC. Its amino acids are CSVDGEFGGNEQFF.